This TCR beta chain was observed in a study of CD8+ T cells in alopecia areata. cDNA reverse transcribed from extracted RNA served as the sequencing template. The repertoire was sequenced with immunoSEQ multiplex PCR; TCRdb's copy has only in-frame clones and lacks some. The sample holds roughly 20,000 clones, roughly three fifths seen once. Sorting of CD4+ cells into CD25+CD127- cells was performed for several patients. Patients with alopecia areata provided lesional scalp punch biopsies as well as peripheral blood. The CDR3 length is 15 residues. With 0 bases removed from V and 7 bases from J, the gap between germline ends came to 13 bases. Germline lookup yields CDR1 MNHNY and CDR2 SVGAGI (reference sequence). Overall study findings and caveats: TCRs were shared less clearly across patients than in mice, possibly for HLA-related reasons. In scalp samples, resident alphabeta T cells of normal skin are also sequenced. Scalp lesions, especially in alopecia totalis/universalis, had higher clonality than normal scalp.

With regard to this clone: Its antigen is currently unknown.

The sample was CD4+ Tregs sorted from blood. The genes are TRBV6-6 and TRBJ2-1; TRBD2 might be the D (5 bases). The sequence was obtained from a human donor with alopecia areata. The CDR3 coding sequence is TGTGCCAGCAGTTACTCAGCGGAGAGAGGAAATGAGCAGTTCTTC. The encoded protein is CASSYSAERGNEQFF.